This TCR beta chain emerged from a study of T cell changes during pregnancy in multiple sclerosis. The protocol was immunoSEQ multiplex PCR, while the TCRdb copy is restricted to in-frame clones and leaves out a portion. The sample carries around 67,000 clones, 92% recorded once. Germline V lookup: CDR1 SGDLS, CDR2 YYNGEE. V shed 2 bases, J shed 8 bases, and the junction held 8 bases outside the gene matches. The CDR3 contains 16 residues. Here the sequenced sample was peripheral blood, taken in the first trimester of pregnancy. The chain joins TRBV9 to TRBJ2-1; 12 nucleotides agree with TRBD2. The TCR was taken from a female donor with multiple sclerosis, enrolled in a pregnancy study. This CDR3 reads CASSVSLAGGIDEQFF. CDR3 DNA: TGTGCCAGCAGCGTTTCACTAGCGGGAGGAATCGATGAGCAGTTCTTC.